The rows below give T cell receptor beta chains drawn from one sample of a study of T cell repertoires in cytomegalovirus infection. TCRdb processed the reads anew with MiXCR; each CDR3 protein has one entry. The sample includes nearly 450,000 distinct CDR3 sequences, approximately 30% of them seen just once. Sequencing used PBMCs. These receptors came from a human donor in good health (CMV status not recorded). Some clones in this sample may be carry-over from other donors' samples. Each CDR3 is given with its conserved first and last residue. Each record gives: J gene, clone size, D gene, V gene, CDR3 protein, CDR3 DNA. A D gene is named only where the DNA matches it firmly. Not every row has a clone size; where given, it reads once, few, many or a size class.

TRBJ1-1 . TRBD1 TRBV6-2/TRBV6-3 CASSTTGFGWAFF TGTGCCAGCAGTACGACAGGGTTTGGATGGGCTTTCTTT
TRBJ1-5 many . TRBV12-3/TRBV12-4 CASSGSLNSGQHF TGTGCCAGCAGTGGATCCCTCAACAGTGGCCAGCATTTT
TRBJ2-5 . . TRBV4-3 CASSQAQVGNGETQYF TGCGCCAGCAGCCAAGCCCAGGTCGGGAATGGGGAGACCCAGTACTTC
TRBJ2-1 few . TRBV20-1 CSAAEGGPGNEQFF TGCAGTGCTGCGGAGGGGGGGCCTGGTAATGAGCAGTTCTTC
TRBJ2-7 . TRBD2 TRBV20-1 CSARDDPSGAGHEQYF TGCAGTGCTAGAGATGATCCTAGCGGGGCGGGTCACGAGCAGTACTTC
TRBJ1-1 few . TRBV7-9 CASSPWEGTEAFF TGTGCCAGCAGCCCTTGGGAAGGGACTGAAGCTTTCTTT
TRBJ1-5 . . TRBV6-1 CASSDTPEEPQHF TGTGCCAGCAGTGACACCCCTGAGGAGCCCCAGCATTTT
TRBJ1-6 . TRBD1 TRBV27 CASSSDRERSPLHF TGTGCCAGCAGTTCTGACAGGGAGCGGTCACCCCTCCACTTT
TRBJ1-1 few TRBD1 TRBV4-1 CASSQQGTGRGTEAFF TGCGCCAGCAGCCAACAAGGGACAGGGAGAGGCACTGAAGCTTTCTTT
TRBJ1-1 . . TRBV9 CASSVGVAGISNTEAFF TGTGCCAGCAGCGTTGGGGTAGCCGGGATATCAAACACTGAAGCTTTCTTT
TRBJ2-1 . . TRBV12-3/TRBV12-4 CASSLDGVSYNEQFF TGTGCCAGCAGTTTAGACGGGGTCTCCTACAATGAGCAGTTCTTC
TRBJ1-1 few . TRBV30 CAWRLGNLNTEAFF TGTGCCTGGAGGTTAGGTAACCTGAACACTGAAGCTTTCTTT
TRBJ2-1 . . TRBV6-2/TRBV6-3 CASSYQEEQFF TGTGCCAGCAGTTACCAGGAGGAGCAGTTCTTC
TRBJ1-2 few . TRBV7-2 CASSLSRESDYGYTF TGTGCCAGCAGCTTAAGCAGGGAATCGGACTATGGCTACACCTTC
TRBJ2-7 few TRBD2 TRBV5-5 CASSATSGGPYEQYF TGTGCCAGCAGCGCCACTAGCGGGGGACCCTACGAGCAGTACTTC
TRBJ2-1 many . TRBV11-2 CASSLGTAREQFF TGTGCCAGCAGCTTAGGGACCGCCCGTGAGCAGTTCTTC
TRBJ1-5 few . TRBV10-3 CAISESLVQPQHF TGTGCCATCAGTGAGTCGTTGGTTCAGCCCCAGCATTTT
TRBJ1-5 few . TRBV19 CASSIDGGNQPQHF TGTGCCAGTAGTATAGACGGCGGTAATCAGCCCCAGCATTTT
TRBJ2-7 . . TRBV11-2 CASSSSWDPGGQLLYEQYF TGTGCCAGCAGCTCCAGTTGGGATCCCGGTGGACAACTGCTCTACGAGCAGTACTTC
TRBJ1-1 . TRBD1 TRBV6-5 CASNYRGNTEAFF TGTGCCAGCAACTACAGGGGGAACACTGAAGCTTTCTTT
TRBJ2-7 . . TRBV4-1 CASSLGPLRYEQYF TGCGCCAGCAGCCTGGGACCCCTTCGTTACGAGCAGTACTTC
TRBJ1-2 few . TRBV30 CAWKSGIYGYTF TGTGCCTGGAAGAGTGGCATCTATGGCTACACCTTC
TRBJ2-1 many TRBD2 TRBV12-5 CASGLNSLAGQNEQFF TGTGCTAGTGGTTTGAATTCGCTAGCGGGGCAAAATGAGCAGTTCTTC
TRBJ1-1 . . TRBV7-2 CAGSSGRSTEAFF TGTGCCGGGTCTTCGGGTAGGAGCACTGAAGCTTTCTTT
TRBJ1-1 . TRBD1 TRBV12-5 CASGLGQTGDTEAFF TGTGCTAGTGGTTTGGGCCAGACAGGGGACACTGAAGCTTTCTTT
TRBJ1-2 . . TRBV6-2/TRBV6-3 CASSYRSPVYGYTF TGTGCCAGCAGTTACCGGTCTCCGGTTTATGGCTACACCTTC
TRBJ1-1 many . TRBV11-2 CASSLGIPNTEAFF TGTGCCAGCAGCTTAGGAATTCCGAACACTGAAGCTTTCTTT
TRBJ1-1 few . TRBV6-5 CASSYRRLSTEAFF TGTGCCAGCAGTTACAGGCGGCTTAGCACTGAAGCTTTCTTT
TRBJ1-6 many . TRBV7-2 CASSLDGSPLHF TGTGCCAGCAGCTTAGACGGTTCACCCCTCCACTTT
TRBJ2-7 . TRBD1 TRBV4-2 CASSQDPDREYEQYF TGTGCCAGCAGCCAAGATCCGGACAGGGAATACGAGCAGTACTTC
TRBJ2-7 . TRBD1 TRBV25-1 CASSQTGGGMYEQYF TGTGCCAGCTCGCAGACAGGGGGCGGAATGTACGAGCAGTACTTC
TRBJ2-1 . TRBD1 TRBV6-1 CASRNAGGSYNEQFF TGTGCCAGCAGGAACGCAGGGGGCTCCTACAATGAGCAGTTCTTC
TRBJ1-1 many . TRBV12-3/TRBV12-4 CASSLVLNTEAFF TGTGCCAGCAGTTTAGTCCTGAACACTGAAGCTTTCTTT
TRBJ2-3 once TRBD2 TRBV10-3 CAIRGTSGGHKTQYF TGTGCCATCAGGGGGACTAGCGGGGGACACAAGACGCAGTATTTT
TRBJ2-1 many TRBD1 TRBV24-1 CATSEKGQGFYNEQFF TGTGCCACCAGTGAGAAGGGACAGGGGTTTTACAATGAGCAGTTCTTC
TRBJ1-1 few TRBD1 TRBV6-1 CASRDRATAWTEAFF TGTGCCAGCAGGGACAGGGCCACCGCGTGGACTGAAGCTTTCTTT
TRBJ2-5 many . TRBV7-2 CASSIQGGEETQYF TGTGCCAGCAGCATACAGGGTGGGGAAGAGACCCAGTACTTC
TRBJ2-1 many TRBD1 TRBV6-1 CASSWGQKNEQFF TGTGCCAGCAGTTGGGGACAGAAGAATGAGCAGTTCTTC
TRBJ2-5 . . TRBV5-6 CASSPLLPRTPRETQYF TGTGCCAGCTCGCCACTATTACCCAGGACACCCCGGGAGACCCAGTACTTC
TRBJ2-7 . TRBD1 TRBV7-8 CDSNGQGATVGEQYF TGTGACAGCAACGGACAGGGGGCTACTGTTGGCGAGCAGTACTTC
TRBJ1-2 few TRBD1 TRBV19 CASSASGTGVYGYTF TGTGCCAGTAGTGCCTCCGGGACAGGGGTCTATGGCTACACCTTC
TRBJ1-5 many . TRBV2 CASSEGSFYSNQPQHF TGTGCCAGCAGTGAAGGTTCATTTTATAGCAATCAGCCCCAGCATTTT
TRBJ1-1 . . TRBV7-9 CASSWTDGEAFF TGTGCCAGCAGCTGGACAGATGGTGAAGCTTTCTTT
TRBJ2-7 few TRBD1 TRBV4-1 CASSPNQGARSYEQYF TGCGCCAGCAGCCCAAACCAGGGGGCGCGGTCCTACGAGCAGTACTTC
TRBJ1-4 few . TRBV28 CASSLRVGDEKLFF TGTGCCAGCAGTTTACGGGTGGGGGATGAAAAACTGTTTTTT
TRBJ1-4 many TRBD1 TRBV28 CASRGGQVNEKLFF TGTGCCAGCAGGGGTGGACAGGTTAATGAAAAACTGTTTTTT
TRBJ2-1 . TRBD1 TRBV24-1 CATSAGQGGYNEQFF TGTGCCACCAGTGCGGGACAGGGAGGATACAATGAGCAGTTCTTC
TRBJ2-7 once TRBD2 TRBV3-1 CASSQAGGVAGEQYF TGTGCCAGCAGCCAAGCTGGGGGAGTAGCGGGCGAGCAGTACTTC
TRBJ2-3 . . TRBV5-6 CASSLGPTDSTDTQYF TGTGCCAGCAGCTTGGGTCCGACAGATAGCACAGATACGCAGTATTTT
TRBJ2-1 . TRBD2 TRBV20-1 CSARTSGGASNEQFF TGCAGTGCTCGGACTAGCGGGGGGGCCAGCAATGAGCAGTTCTTC
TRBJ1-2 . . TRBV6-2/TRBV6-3 CASGKVPGGSYGYTF TGTGCCAGCGGCAAGGTACCCGGGGGCAGCTATGGCTACACCTTC
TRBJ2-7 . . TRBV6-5 CASSYFEEQYF TGTGCCAGCAGTTACTTCGAGGAGCAGTACTTC
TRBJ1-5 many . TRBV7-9 CASSKGASNQPQHF TGTGCCAGCTCGAAAGGGGCTAGCAATCAGCCCCAGCATTTT
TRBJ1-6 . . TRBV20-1 CSAREAGRDNSPLHF TGCAGTGCTAGAGAGGCTGGACGGGATAATTCACCCCTCCACTTT
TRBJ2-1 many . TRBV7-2 CASSSQRGSSYNEQFF TGTGCCAGCAGCTCCCAACGGGGGAGCTCCTACAATGAGCAGTTCTTC